This T cell receptor (beta chain) was sequenced during a study of control samples from healthy donors and cancer patients. The CDR3 runs 15 residues. V was clipped by 5 bases and J by 2 bases, with 14 bases between them. The V gene's germline CDR1 is MNHEY and CDR2 SVGAGI. Clones were sequenced by immunoSEQ multiplex PCR, and TCRdb holds only the in-frame ones, with some missing. The sample consists of tens of thousands of clones, around 87% of them appearing once. The V call is TRBV6-5, the J call TRBJ2-3; D possibly corresponds to TRBD1 (6 bases). Sequencing used PBMCs. This clonotype was sampled from a woman between 45 and 65 years old with head and neck cancer. This CDR3 is CASSISGETTDTQYF. In DNA, the CDR3 is TGTGCCAGCAGTATATCAGGGGAGACCACAGATACGCAGTATTTT.